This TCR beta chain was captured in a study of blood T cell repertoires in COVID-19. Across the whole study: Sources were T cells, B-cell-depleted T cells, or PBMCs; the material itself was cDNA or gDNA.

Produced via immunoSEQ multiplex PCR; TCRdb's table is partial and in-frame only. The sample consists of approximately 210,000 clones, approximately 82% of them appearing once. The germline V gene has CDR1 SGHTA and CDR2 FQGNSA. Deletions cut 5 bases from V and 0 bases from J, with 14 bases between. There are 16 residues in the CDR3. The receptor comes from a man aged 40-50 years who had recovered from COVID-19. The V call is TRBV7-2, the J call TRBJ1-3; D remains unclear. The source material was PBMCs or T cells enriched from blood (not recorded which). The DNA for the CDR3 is TGTGCCAGCAGCCACCTAACGCCCGTCTCTGGAAACACCATATATTTT. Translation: CASSHLTPVSGNTIYF.